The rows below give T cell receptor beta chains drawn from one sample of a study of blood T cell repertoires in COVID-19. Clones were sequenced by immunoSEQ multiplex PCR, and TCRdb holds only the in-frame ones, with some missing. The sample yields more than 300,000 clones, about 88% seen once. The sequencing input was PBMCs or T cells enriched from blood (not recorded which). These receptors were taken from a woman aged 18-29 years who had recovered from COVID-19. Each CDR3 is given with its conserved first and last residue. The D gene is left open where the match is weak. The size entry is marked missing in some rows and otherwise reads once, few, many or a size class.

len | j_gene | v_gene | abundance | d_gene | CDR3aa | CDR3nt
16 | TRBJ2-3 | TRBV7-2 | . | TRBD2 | CASSFGLAGSTDTQYF | TGTGCCAGCAGCTTCGGACTAGCGGGGAGCACAGATACGCAGTATTTT
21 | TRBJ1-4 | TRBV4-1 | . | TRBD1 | CASSQVVFVGQGMAVREKLFF | TGCGCCAGCAGCCAAGTCGTTTTTGTAGGACAGGGGATGGCGGTAAGGGAAAAACTGTTTTTT
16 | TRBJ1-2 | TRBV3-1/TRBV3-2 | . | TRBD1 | CASSQDRGWPNYGYTF | TGTGCCAGCAGCCAAGACAGGGGGTGGCCTAACTATGGCTACACCTTC
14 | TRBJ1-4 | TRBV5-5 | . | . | CASSLEDSSEKLFF | TGTGCCAGCAGCTTGGAAGACAGCTCGGAAAAACTGTTTTTT
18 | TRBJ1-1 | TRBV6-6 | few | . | CASSHHRGGLTMNTEAFF | TGTGCCAGCAGTCACCACCGGGGGGGATTGACTATGAACACTGAAGCTTTCTTT
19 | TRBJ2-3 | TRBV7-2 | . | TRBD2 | CASSFPGLAGVSFTDTQYF | TGTGCCAGCAGCTTCCCGGGACTAGCGGGGGTTTCTTTCACAGATACGCAGTATTTT
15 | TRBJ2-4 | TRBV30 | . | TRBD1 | CAWIRWGQTKNIQYF | TGTGCCTGGATAAGATGGGGACAGACCAAAAACATTCAGTACTTC
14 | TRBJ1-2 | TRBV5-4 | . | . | CASSFMGGDYGYTF | TGTGCCAGCAGCTTTATGGGGGGGGACTATGGCTACACCTTC
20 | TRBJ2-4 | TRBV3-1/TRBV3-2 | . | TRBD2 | CASSLMVTSGATLAKNIQYF | TGTGCCAGCAGCCTCATGGTGACTAGCGGGGCAACCCTAGCCAAAAACATTCAGTACTTC
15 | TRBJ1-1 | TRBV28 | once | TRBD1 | CASSEIAQVGQGAFF | TGTGCCAGCAGCGAGATTGCTCAGGTCGGACAGGGGGCTTTCTTT
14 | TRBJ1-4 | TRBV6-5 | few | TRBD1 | CASSYLQGNEKLFF | TGTGCCAGCAGTTATTTACAGGGGAATGAAAAACTGTTTTTT
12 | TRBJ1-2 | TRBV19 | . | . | CASMDSYYGYTF | TGTGCCAGCATGGACAGCTACTATGGCTACACCTTC
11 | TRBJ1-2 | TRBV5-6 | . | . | CASSFGMVRTF | TGTGCCAGCAGCTTCGGGATGGTGCGCACCTTC
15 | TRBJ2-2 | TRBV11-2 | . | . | CASSPRGILAGELFF | TGTGCCAGCAGCCCCCGGGGGATACTAGCAGGGGAGCTGTTTTTT
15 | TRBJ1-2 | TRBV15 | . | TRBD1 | CATSREGTGNYGYTF | TGTGCCACCAGCAGAGAGGGGACAGGGAACTATGGCTACACCTTC
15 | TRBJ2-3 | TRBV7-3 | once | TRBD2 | CASSLIGGAGDTQYF | TGTGCCAGCAGCTTAATTGGGGGAGCGGGGGATACGCAGTATTTT
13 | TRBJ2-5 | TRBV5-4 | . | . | CASSQHEQETQYF | TGTGCCAGCAGCCAACACGAACAAGAGACCCAGTACTTC
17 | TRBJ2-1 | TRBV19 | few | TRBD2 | CASSMPPTSGRDNEQFF | TGTGCCAGTAGTATGCCCCCGACTAGCGGGAGGGACAATGAGCAGTTCTTC
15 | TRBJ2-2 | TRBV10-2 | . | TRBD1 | CASSESAGGSGELFF | TGCGCCAGCAGTGAGTCGGCAGGGGGCTCCGGGGAGCTGTTTTTT
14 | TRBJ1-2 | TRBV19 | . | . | CASSMGSLNYGYTF | TGTGCCAGTAGTATGGGCAGCCTTAACTATGGCTACACCTTC
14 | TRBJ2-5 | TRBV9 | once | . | CASSVGQGGETQYF | TGTGCCAGCAGCGTAGGTCAGGGGGGAGAGACCCAGTACTTC
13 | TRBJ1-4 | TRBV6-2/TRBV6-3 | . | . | CASSFYNFEKLFF | TGTGCCAGCAGTTTTTATAACTTCGAAAAACTGTTTTTT
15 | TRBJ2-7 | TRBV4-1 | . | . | CASSQESGYSYEQYF | TGCGCCAGCAGCCAAGAAAGCGGGTACTCCTACGAGCAGTACTTC
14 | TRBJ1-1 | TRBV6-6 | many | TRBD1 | CASSPGQGVTEAFF | TGTGCCAGCAGCCCCGGACAGGGAGTAACTGAAGCTTTCTTT
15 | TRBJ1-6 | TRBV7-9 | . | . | CASSLTEPYNSPLHF | TGTGCCAGCAGCTTGACAGAACCCTATAATTCACCCCTCCACTTT
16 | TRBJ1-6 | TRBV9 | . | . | CASSPGGDPYNSPLHF | TGTGCCAGCAGTCCCGGGGGGGACCCCTATAATTCACCCCTCCACTTT
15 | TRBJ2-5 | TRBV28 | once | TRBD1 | CASSLLDRDQETQYF | TGTGCCAGCAGTTTGCTGGACAGGGACCAAGAGACCCAGTACTTC
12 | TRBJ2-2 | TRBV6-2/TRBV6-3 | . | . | CASSVVPGELFF | TGTGCCAGCAGTGTAGTACCCGGGGAGCTGTTTTTT
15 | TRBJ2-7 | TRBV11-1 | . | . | CASSSPHGRENEQYF | TGTGCCAGCAGCTCCCCCCATGGGAGAGAAAACGAGCAGTACTTC
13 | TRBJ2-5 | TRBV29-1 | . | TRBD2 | CSAKRGGPETQYF | TGCAGCGCGAAGCGGGGGGGCCCAGAGACCCAGTACTTC
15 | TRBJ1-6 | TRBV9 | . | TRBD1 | CASSVVGTANSPLHF | TGTGCCAGCAGCGTAGTTGGGACAGCCAATTCACCCCTCCACTTT
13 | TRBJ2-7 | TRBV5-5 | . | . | CASQAAYSYEQYF | TGTGCCAGCCAAGCGGCCTACTCCTACGAGCAGTACTTC
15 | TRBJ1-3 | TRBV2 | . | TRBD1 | CASSEEGQGGNTIYF | TGTGCCAGCAGTGAAGAGGGACAGGGAGGAAACACCATATATTTT
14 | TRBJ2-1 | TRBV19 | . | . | CASSIGYTYNEQFF | TGTGCCAGTAGTATTGGTTACACATACAATGAGCAGTTCTTC
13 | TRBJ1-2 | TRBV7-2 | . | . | CASSLSHRGGYTF | TGTGCCAGCAGCTTATCTCATCGGGGTGGCTACACCTTC
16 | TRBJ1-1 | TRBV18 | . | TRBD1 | CASSPNRGLGNTEAFF | TGTGCCAGCTCGCCTAACAGGGGATTAGGGAACACTGAAGCTTTCTTT
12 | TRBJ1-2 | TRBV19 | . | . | CASRATNYGYTF | TGTGCCAGCAGGGCCACTAACTATGGCTACACCTTC
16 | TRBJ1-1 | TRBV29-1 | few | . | CSVGMGRKEVKTEAFF | TGCAGCGTTGGGATGGGCAGAAAGGAGGTGAAAACTGAAGCTTTCTTT
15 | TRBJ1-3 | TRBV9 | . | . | CASSVGGASGNTIYF | TGTGCCAGCAGCGTAGGGGGCGCGTCTGGAAACACCATATATTTT
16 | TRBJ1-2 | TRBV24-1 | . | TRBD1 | CATSGRDRGPNYGYTF | TGTGCCACCAGTGGGAGGGACAGGGGGCCTAACTATGGCTACACCTTC
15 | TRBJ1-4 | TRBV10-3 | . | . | CAISDPTGDNEKLFF | TGTGCCATCAGTGACCCGACGGGGGATAATGAAAAACTGTTTTTT
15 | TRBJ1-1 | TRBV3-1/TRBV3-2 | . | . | CASSPNGAGNTEAFF | TGTGCCAGCAGCCCCAATGGAGCGGGTAACACTGAAGCTTTCTTT